This section outlines one T cell receptor (beta chain) sequence together with its context. This specimen comes from a study of blood T cell repertoires in COVID-19. Study at large: The samples span acute and convalescent COVID-19 from the United States, Italy and Spain. T cells, B-cell-depleted T cells, or PBMCs provided the cDNA or gDNA that served as material.

This CDR3 region has 13 residues. Germline-derived CDR1 and CDR2 are SGHNT and YYREEE (reference sequence). Trimming removed 2 bases from V and 7 bases from J, with 7 bases in between. Authors' methods: Estimates of nucleated cell counts were drawn from the amplification of reference gene primers. Profiled with immunoSEQ multiplex PCR; TCRdb holds only in-frame clones, not every one. V, J and clone size are those of that table, while D and trimming were read from the DNA. The data show about 120,000 clones, almost 85% seen once. This chain connects TRBV5-4 to TRBJ1-6, with D possibly TRBD1 on 5 matching bases. Material: peripheral blood. This sequence was found in a man between 65 and 79 years old with active or convalescent COVID-19. The CDR3 is CASSFPGNSPLHF. CDR3 sequence (DNA): TGTGCCAGCAGCTTTCCAGGGAATTCACCCCTCCACTTT.